Below are 22 T cell receptor beta chains sequenced from a single sample in a study of blood T cell repertoires in COVID-19. Profiled with immunoSEQ multiplex PCR; TCRdb holds only in-frame clones, not every one. The sample lists 200,000 to 300,000 clones, 86% occurring once. Sequencing was carried out using peripheral blood. These receptors were collected from a man older than 75 with acute or convalescent COVID-19.

The rearrangement links TRBV3-1 (or the pseudogene TRBV3-2) to TRBJ1-2; 9 positions match TRBD1. V dropped 5 bases and J dropped 5; count of bases not matched to a gene: 6. The CDR3 is 14 amino acids. Germline V CDR1 and CDR2: LGHDT, YNNKEL (reference sequence). In nucleotides, the CDR3 is TGTGCCAGCAGCGGTACAGGGGGCAGTTATGGCTACACCTTC. It yields the protein CASSGTGGSYGYTF.

The genes are TRBV5-1 and TRBJ1-1, with D tentatively TRBD1 (6 bases). Trimming took 4 bases from V and 6 from J, leaving 16 bases between them. The germline V gene encodes CDR1 SGHRS and CDR2 YFSETQ. The CDR3 consists of 14 residues. CDR3 in DNA: TGCGCCAGCAGCGGTTCGGGGGGCGCGGCTGAAGCTTTCTTT. It translates to CASSGSGGAAEAFF.

This clone turned up a few times. Additional DNA sequences in this sample encode the identical CDR3. The V call is TRBV4-1, the J call TRBJ1-3; 8 positions match TRBD1. The CDR3 loop spans 16 amino acids. Per the germline V gene, CDR1 is MGHRA and CDR2 is YSYEKL. Unmatched junction bases numbered 8, after V lost 3 bases and J lost 4 bases. The CDR3 protein is CASSQPDRDPGNTIYF. The DNA for the CDR3 is TGCGCCAGCAGCCAGCCGGACAGGGACCCCGGAAACACCATATATTTT.

The chain recombines TRBV18 with TRBJ2-3; TRBD2 is a possible D gene (5 bases). This CDR3 is 17 amino acids long. V shed 4 bases and J shed 0 bases, with 17 bases lying between them. The germline CDR1 and CDR2 sequences are KGHSH and LQKENI. The CDR3 DNA reads as TGTGCCAGCTCACAGTTTACGAGCGGAGCTAGCACAGATACGCAGTATTTT. Amino acids: CASSQFTSGASTDTQYF.

The chain has TRBV7-2 and TRBJ1-1; D gene ambiguous. V lost 3 bases, J lost 11 bases, and 13 bases lay in between. The CDR3 length is 12 residues. Germline CDR1 reads SGHTA; CDR2 reads FQGNSA. The DNA for the CDR3 is TGTGCCAGCAGCTTCGACGAGGGTCGCGCTTTCTTT. Encoded protein: CASSFDEGRAFF.

This clone was seen a few times. This rearrangement joins TRBV27 to TRBJ2-1, with D possibly matching TRBD2 (5 bases). Trimming took off 2 bases at V and 10 bases at J, with 15 bases between the two ends. The CDR3 consists of 14 residues. Germline CDR1 MNHEY, CDR2 SMNVEV (reference sequence). The CDR3, as DNA: TGTGCCAGCAGTTTAAGGCGAGGGTATAACGAGCAGTTCTTC. This encodes CASSLRRGYNEQFF.

The gene calls are TRBV5-1 and TRBJ1-1, with D unclear. The CDR3 sequence is 14 residues long. Trimming took 4 bases from V and 2 from J, leaving 12 bases between them. Germline lookup yields CDR1 SGHRS and CDR2 YFSETQ. CDR3 DNA: TGCGCCAGCAGCCTTCGGACTGTTAACACTGAAGCTTTCTTT. The encoded protein is CASSLRTVNTEAFF.

This chain uses TRBV29-1 with TRBJ1-1; 8 bases map to TRBD1. Trimming removed 4 bases from V and 1 base from J; junction bases left unmatched: 2. CDR1 SQVTM and CDR2 ANQGSEA come from the germline V gene. The CDR3 spans 13 residues. The CDR3 here is CSVGGQGNTEAFF. Written as DNA, the CDR3 is TGCAGCGTTGGAGGACAGGGGAACACTGAAGCTTTCTTT. Drawing the rest from reference TRBV29-1 and TRBJ1-1, the complete variable domain is SAVISQKPSRDICQRGTSLTIQCQVDSQVTMMFWYRQQPGQSLTLIATANQGSEATYESGFVIDKFPISRPNLTFSTLTVSNMSPEDSSIYLCSVGGQGNTEAFFGQGTRLTVV.

V usage is TRBV19 and J usage is TRBJ1-1; the D gene is possibly TRBD1 (6 bases). V lost 4 bases and J 2 bases, leaving 14 bases between the germline ends. The CDR3 consists of 15 residues. The germline CDR1 and CDR2 sequences are LNHDA and SQIVND (reference sequence). The CDR3: CASSSLGGGNTEAFF. DNA for the CDR3: TGTGCCAGTAGTAGCCTAGGGGGGGGAAACACTGAAGCTTTCTTT.

This rearrangement joins TRBV3-1 (or the pseudogene TRBV3-2) to TRBJ2-2, with 8 nucleotides matching TRBD1. CDR3 length equals 15 residues. Germline values: CDR1 LGHDT, CDR2 YNNKEL (reference sequence). The DNA for the CDR3 is TGTGCAACCAGCATGGCAGGGGGCTTGGCCGGGGAGCTGTTTTTT. Translating it yields CATSMAGGLAGELFF.

The chain has TRBV6-5 and TRBJ2-1, with D tentatively TRBD2 (5 bases). From germline, CDR1 is MNHEY and CDR2 SVGAGI. Trimming removed 2 bases from V and 6 bases from J, with 17 bases in between. This CDR3 spans 16 amino acids. Written as DNA, the CDR3 is TGTGCCAGCAGTTACAACCAATTCGGGATCCCCAATGAGCAGTTCTTC. Its protein product is CASSYNQFGIPNEQFF.

This chain joins TRBV2 and TRBJ1-5, with D possibly matching TRBD1 (5 bases). Trimming left V 8 bases short and J 4 bases short, with 15 bases between. CDR1 SNHLY and CDR2 FYNNEI come from the germline V gene. CDR3 length: 14 amino acids. CDR3 sequence: CASGPGRGNQPQHF. In nucleotides, the CDR3 is TGTGCCAGCGGGCCAGGGAGGGGAAATCAGCCCCAGCATTTT.

The rearrangement joins TRBV19 to TRBJ1-1, with TRBD1 identical over 7 bases. The V gene's germline CDR1 is LNHDA and CDR2 SQIVND (reference sequence). The CDR3 length is 14 residues. Trimming cost V 5 bases and J 5 bases; bases outside gene matches: 8. CDR3 in amino acids: CASSSNRGRTEAFF. Here the CDR3 DNA reads TGTGCCAGTAGTTCCAACAGGGGAAGAACTGAAGCTTTCTTT.

Concerning this clone: The same CDR3 also results from other DNA sequences found in this sample. The chain recombines TRBV2 with TRBJ1-5; 8 bases agree with TRBD1. The CDR3 loop spans 15 amino acids. Germline V gives CDR1 SNHLY, CDR2 FYNNEI. Losses at the gene ends were 6 bases for V and 0 bases for J; bases not matched to a gene: 4. The CDR3 DNA sequence: TGTGCCAGCAGCCCCGGACAGGGTAGCAATCAGCCCCAGCATTTT. This gives the protein CASSPGQGSNQPQHF.

This chain links TRBV3-1 (or the pseudogene TRBV3-2) with TRBJ1-2; D unresolved. The CDR3 has 16 amino acids. V was shortened by 4 bases and J by 6 bases, with 21 bases between the two germline ends. The germline CDR1 and CDR2 sequences are LGHDT and YNNKEL (reference sequence). Here the CDR3 reads CASSPSTPPRFDGYTF. CDR3 coding DNA: TGTGCCAGCAGCCCATCGACCCCCCCGCGGTTCGATGGCTACACCTTC.

The chain joins TRBV7-8 to TRBJ1-6; 7 bases are a match to TRBD1. The CDR3 extends over 15 amino acids. Germline CDR1 SGHVS, CDR2 FQNEAQ. The junction had 14 bases not matched to a gene; V was cut back by 5 bases and J by 13 bases. CDR3 region: CASSLTRQGRSPLHF. CDR3 coding DNA: TGTGCCAGCAGCCTAACCCGACAGGGCCGATCGCCCCTCCACTTT. Based on the CDR3 plus reference TRBV7-8 and TRBJ1-6, the full variable domain is GAGVSQSPRYKVAKRGQDVALRCDPISGHVSLFWYQQALGQGPEFLTYFQNEAQLDKSGLPSDRFFAERPEGSVSTLKIQRTQQEDSAVYLCASSLTRQGRSPLHFGNGTRLTVT.

The J gene is TRBJ2-5, the V gene TRBV19; D not certain. V lost 9 bases and J lost 0, with 20 bases in between. Per the germline V gene, CDR1 is LNHDA and CDR2 is SQIVND (reference sequence). This CDR3 spans 16 amino acids. The CDR3 coding sequence is TGTGCCAGCGCGTACTCCCCCACCAGGTACCAAGAGACCCAGTACTTC. Its protein product is CASAYSPTRYQETQYF.

This chain connects TRBV10-3 to TRBJ2-1; 9 bases match TRBD1. Germline CDR1 and CDR2: ENHRY and SYGVKD. The CDR3 extends over 16 amino acids. V dropped 6 bases and J dropped 7; count of bases not matched to a gene: 13. CDR3 nucleotides: TGTGCCATCAGGGATAACAGGGGGCCTAAGGGTAATGAGCAGTTCTTC. This gives the protein CAIRDNRGPKGNEQFF.

This clone is a singleton in its sample. The chain links TRBV19 to TRBJ1-1; TRBD1 might be the D (6 bases). V lost 6 bases, J lost 6 bases, and 17 bases lay in between. The germline gives CDR1 LNHDA, CDR2 SQIVND (reference sequence). The CDR3 spans 14 residues. CDR3 sequence reads: CASRAGGRKAEAFF. In DNA, the CDR3 is TGTGCCAGTAGAGCGGGGGGCAGGAAGGCTGAAGCTTTCTTT.

The chain is built from TRBV6-1 and TRBJ1-5, with 9 bases matching TRBD1. This CDR3 spans 16 amino acids. V dropped 4 bases and J dropped 6; count of bases not matched to a gene: 10. Per the germline V gene, CDR1 is MNHNS and CDR2 is SASEGT. For the CDR3, the DNA is TGTGCCAGCAGTGTTCCCTCCACAGGGGGCGGTCAGCCCCAGCATTTT. Translated: CASSVPSTGGGQPQHF.

Written as DNA, the CDR3 is TGTGCCAGCAGCTTGGGTCACCCGGAGTCACCCCTCCACTTT. It is translated as CASSLGHPESPLHF. The rearrangement links TRBV5-5 to TRBJ1-6; D uncertain. V lost 0 bases, J lost 10 bases, and 11 bases lay in between. Per the germline V gene, CDR1 is SGHKS and CDR2 is YYEKEE (reference sequence). This CDR3 is built from 14 residues.

The chain joins TRBV5-6 to TRBJ1-1; 7 nucleotides agree with TRBD1. Germline CDR1 and CDR2: SGHDT and YYEEEE. CDR3 length: 16 residues. V dropped 4 bases and J dropped 1; count of bases not matched to a gene: 10. The CDR3 protein is CASSVYRGLGNTEAFF. As DNA, the CDR3 is TGTGCCAGCAGCGTCTACAGGGGCTTGGGGAACACTGAAGCTTTCTTT.